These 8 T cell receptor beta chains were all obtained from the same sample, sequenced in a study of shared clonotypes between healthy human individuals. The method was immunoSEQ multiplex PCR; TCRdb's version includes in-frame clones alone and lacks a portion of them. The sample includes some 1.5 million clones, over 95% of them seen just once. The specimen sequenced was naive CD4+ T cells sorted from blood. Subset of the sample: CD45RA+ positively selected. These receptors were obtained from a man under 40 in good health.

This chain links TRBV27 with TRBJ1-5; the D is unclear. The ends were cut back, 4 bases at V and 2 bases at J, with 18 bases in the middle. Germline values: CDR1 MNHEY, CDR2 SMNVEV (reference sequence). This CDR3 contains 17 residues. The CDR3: CASSSRARGIGNQPQHF. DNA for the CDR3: TGTGCCAGCAGTTCGCGGGCGAGAGGCATAGGCAATCAGCCCCAGCATTTT.

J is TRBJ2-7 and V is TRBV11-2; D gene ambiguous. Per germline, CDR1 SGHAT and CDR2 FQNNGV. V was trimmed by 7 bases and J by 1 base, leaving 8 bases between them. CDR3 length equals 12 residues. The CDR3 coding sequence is TGTGCCAGCACCGATTCTTCCTACGAGCAGTACTTC. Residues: CASTDSSYEQYF.

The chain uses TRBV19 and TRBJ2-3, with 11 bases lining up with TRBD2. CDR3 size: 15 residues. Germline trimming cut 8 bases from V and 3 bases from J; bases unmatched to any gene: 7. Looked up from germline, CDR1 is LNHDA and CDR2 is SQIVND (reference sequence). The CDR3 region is CASEATSGVTDTQYF. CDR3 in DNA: TGTGCCAGTGAAGCGACTAGCGGGGTGACAGATACGCAGTATTTT.

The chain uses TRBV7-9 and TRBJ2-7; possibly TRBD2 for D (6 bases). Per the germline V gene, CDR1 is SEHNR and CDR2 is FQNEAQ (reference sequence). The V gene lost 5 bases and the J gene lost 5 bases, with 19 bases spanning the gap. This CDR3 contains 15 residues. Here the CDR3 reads CASSPDLPSAHEQYF. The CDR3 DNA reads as TGTGCCAGCAGCCCGGACCTCCCTAGCGCCCACGAGCAGTACTTC. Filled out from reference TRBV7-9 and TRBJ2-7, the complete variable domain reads DTGVSQNPRHKITKRGQNVTFRCDPISEHNRLYWYRQTLGQGPEFLTYFQNEAQLEKSRLLSDRFSAERPKGSFSTLEIQRTEQGDSAMYLCASSPDLPSAHEQYFGPGTRLTVT.

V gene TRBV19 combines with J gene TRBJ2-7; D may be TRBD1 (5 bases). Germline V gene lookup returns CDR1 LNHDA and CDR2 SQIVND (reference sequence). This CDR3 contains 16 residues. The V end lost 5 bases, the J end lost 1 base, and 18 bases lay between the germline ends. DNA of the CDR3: TGTGCCAGTAGTCTCTTTCCCAGGGTCAGTTCCTACGAGCAGTACTTC. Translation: CASSLFPRVSSYEQYF.

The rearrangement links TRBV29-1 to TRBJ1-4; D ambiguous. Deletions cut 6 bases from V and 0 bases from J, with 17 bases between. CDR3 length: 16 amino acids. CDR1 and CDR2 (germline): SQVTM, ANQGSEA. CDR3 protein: CSVRTGLLSTNEKLFF. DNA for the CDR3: TGCAGCGTGCGGACGGGCCTTCTGTCAACTAATGAAAAACTGTTTTTT.

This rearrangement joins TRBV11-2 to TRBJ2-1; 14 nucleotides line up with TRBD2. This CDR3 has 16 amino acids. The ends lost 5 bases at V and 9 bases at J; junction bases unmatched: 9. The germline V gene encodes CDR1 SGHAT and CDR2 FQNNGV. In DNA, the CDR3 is TGTGCCAGCAGCGCGGGACTAGCGGGAGTTAGTTTTGAGCAGTTCTTC. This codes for CASSAGLAGVSFEQFF.

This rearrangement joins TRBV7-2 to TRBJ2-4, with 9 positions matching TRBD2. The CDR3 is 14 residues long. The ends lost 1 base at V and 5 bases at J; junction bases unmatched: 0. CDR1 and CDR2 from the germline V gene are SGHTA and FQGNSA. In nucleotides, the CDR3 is TGTGCCAGCAGCTTAGGACTAGCGGAAAACATTCAGTACTTC. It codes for CASSLGLAENIQYF. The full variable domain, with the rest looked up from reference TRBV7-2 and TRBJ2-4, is GAGVSQSPSNKVTEKGKDVELRCDPISGHTALYWYRQSLGQGLEFLIYFQGNSAPDKSGLPSDRFSAERTGGSVSTLTIQRTQQEDSAVYLCASSLGLAENIQYFGAGTRLSVL.